This is a list of T cell receptor beta chains from one sample in a study of neoadjuvant anti-PD-1 for oral cavity cancer. Clones were read by immunoSEQ multiplex PCR, and TCRdb kept only the in-frame ones, dropping some. Of just over 9,000 clones in the sample, around 60% are singletons; the top ten hold less than 5%. The source material was PBMCs, sampled after nivolumab (anti-PD-1) treatment. These receptors were obtained from a person aged 35-79 years with oral cavity squamous cell carcinoma. CDR3s include the opening cysteine and the closing phenylalanine or tryptophan. A D gene is named only where the DNA matches it firmly. Expanded clones get a size class; other rows say once, few or many, or leave the size out.

size: .; V: TRBV5-1; D: .; J: TRBJ1-3; CDR3: CASSLGPGGSGNTIYF; DNA: TGCGCCAGCAGCTTGGGACCTGGCGGGTCTGGAAACACCATATATTTT
size: .; V: TRBV28; D: .; J: TRBJ1-2; CDR3: CASSLHRDGYTF; DNA: TGTGCCAGCAGTCTACACAGGGATGGCTACACCTTC
size: .; V: TRBV4-2; D: .; J: TRBJ2-7; CDR3: CASSQVLESTYEQYF; DNA: TGTGCCAGCAGCCAAGTCTTAGAGTCTACCTACGAGCAGTACTTC
size: .; V: TRBV6-1; D: TRBD1; J: TRBJ2-1; CDR3: CASKWSGQMHNEQFF; DNA: TGTGCCAGCAAATGGTCGGGACAGATGCACAATGAGCAGTTCTTC
size: .; V: TRBV30; D: .; J: TRBJ1-1; CDR3: CAWDLRRLANTEAFF; DNA: TGTGCCTGGGATCTACGGAGGTTGGCGAACACTGAAGCTTTCTTT
size: .; V: TRBV14; D: .; J: TRBJ2-7; CDR3: CASSHGRTGSPYEQYF; DNA: TGTGCCAGCAGCCACGGGCGTACCGGTTCTCCCTACGAGCAGTACTTC
size: .; V: TRBV20-1; D: .; J: TRBJ2-5; CDR3: CSAIPMGTQYF; DNA: TGCAGTGCTATCCCTATGGGGACCCAGTACTTC
size: .; V: TRBV11-2; D: TRBD2; J: TRBJ2-7; CDR3: CASSRDYRYEQYF; DNA: TGTGCCAGCAGCCGGGACTATCGGTACGAGCAGTACTTC
size: .; V: TRBV18; D: .; J: TRBJ1-1; CDR3: CASSQTANTEAFF; DNA: TGTGCCAGCTCACAGACAGCGAACACTGAAGCTTTCTTT
size: .; V: TRBV27; D: TRBD1; J: TRBJ1-1; CDR3: CASSFLGQGVGTEAFF; DNA: TGTGCCAGCAGTTTCCTTGGACAGGGGGTTGGTACTGAAGCTTTCTTT
size: .; V: TRBV19; D: .; J: TRBJ2-2; CDR3: CASSIGDIHTGELFF; DNA: TGTGCCAGTAGTATTGGAGACATTCACACCGGGGAGCTGTTTTTT
size: few; V: TRBV11-3; D: .; J: TRBJ2-2; CDR3: CASSLESGFGELFF; DNA: TGTGCCAGCAGCTTAGAATCTGGGTTCGGGGAGCTGTTTTTT
size: .; V: TRBV10-2; D: .; J: TRBJ2-6; CDR3: CASSDGPSSGANVLTF; DNA: TGCGCCAGCAGTGATGGACCGTCCTCTGGGGCCAACGTCCTGACTTTC
size: .; V: TRBV7-7; D: .; J: TRBJ2-4; CDR3: CASSLLGSQMDIQYF; DNA: TGTGCCAGCAGCTTATTGGGAAGCCAAATGGACATTCAGTACTTC
size: few; V: TRBV2; D: .; J: TRBJ2-2; CDR3: CASSEAEEAGELFF; DNA: TGTGCCAGCAGTGAAGCAGAGGAGGCCGGGGAGCTGTTTTTT
size: few; V: TRBV4-1; D: .; J: TRBJ1-2; CDR3: CASSSMGVRDYGYTF; DNA: TGCGCCAGCAGCTCAATGGGGGTTCGTGACTATGGCTACACCTTC
size: .; V: TRBV9; D: .; J: TRBJ2-2; CDR3: CASSPTDITGELFF; DNA: TGTGCCAGCAGTCCGACAGATATCACCGGGGAGCTGTTTTTT
size: .; V: TRBV4-2; D: TRBD2; J: TRBJ2-5; CDR3: CASSQDGTSGQETQYF; DNA: TGTGCCAGCAGCCAAGACGGAACTAGCGGTCAAGAGACCCAGTACTTC
size: .; V: TRBV6-6; D: .; J: TRBJ2-3; CDR3: CASSPLGPDTQYF; DNA: TGTGCCAGCAGCCCACTAGGGCCAGATACGCAGTATTTT
size: .; V: TRBV7-2; D: TRBD1; J: TRBJ2-2; CDR3: CASSPARRDRAKTGELFF; DNA: TGTGCCAGCAGCCCGGCCCGTCGGGACAGGGCAAAAACCGGGGAGCTGTTTTTT
size: .; V: TRBV7-6; D: .; J: TRBJ2-1; CDR3: CASSFSGWEQFF; DNA: TGTGCCAGCAGCTTTTCAGGGTGGGAGCAGTTCTTC
size: .; V: TRBV6-1; D: .; J: TRBJ1-1; CDR3: CASSENYGTEAFF; DNA: TGTGCCAGCAGTGAAAATTACGGCACTGAAGCTTTCTTT
size: .; V: TRBV2; D: .; J: TRBJ1-6; CDR3: CASHTNSPLHF; DNA: TGTGCCAGCCACACCAATTCACCCCTCCACTTT
size: .; V: TRBV7-9; D: .; J: TRBJ1-1; CDR3: CASSLEGTATEAFF; DNA: TGTGCCAGCAGCTTAGAGGGTACCGCCACTGAAGCTTTCTTT
size: .; V: TRBV20-1; D: TRBD1; J: TRBJ2-3; CDR3: CSAKQGDTQYF; DNA: TGCAGTGCTAAACAGGGGGATACGCAGTATTTT
size: .; V: TRBV10-3; D: .; J: TRBJ1-6; CDR3: CAISGRGNNSPLHF; DNA: TGTGCCATCAGCGGCAGGGGTAATAATTCACCCCTCCACTTT
size: .; V: TRBV7-9; D: .; J: TRBJ1-5; CDR3: CASSLGRGANQPQHF; DNA: TGTGCCAGCAGCCTAGGTCGAGGGGCAAATCAGCCCCAGCATTTT
size: .; V: TRBV29-1; D: .; J: TRBJ2-2; CDR3: CSAGGRGTGELFF; DNA: TGCAGCGCCGGGGGCAGGGGCACCGGGGAGCTGTTTTTT
size: .; V: TRBV16; D: .; J: TRBJ1-3; CDR3: CASSQFRGNTIYF; DNA: TGTGCCAGCAGCCAATTCCGTGGAAACACCATATATTTT
size: .; V: TRBV7-2; D: .; J: TRBJ1-2; CDR3: CASSSDRVYGYTF; DNA: TGTGCCAGCAGCTCTGACCGCGTCTATGGCTACACCTTC
size: .; V: TRBV4-2; D: TRBD2; J: TRBJ2-2; CDR3: CASSPQGLAGDTGELFF; DNA: TGTGCCAGCAGCCCACAGGGGCTAGCGGGAGACACCGGGGAGCTGTTTTTT
size: few; V: TRBV6-5; D: .; J: TRBJ1-1; CDR3: CASKQNTEAFF; DNA: TGTGCCAGCAAACAGAACACTGAAGCTTTCTTT
size: .; V: TRBV23-1; D: TRBD1; J: TRBJ1-2; CDR3: CASSQLGQGRGLGGYTF; DNA: TGCGCCAGCAGTCAATTGGGCCAGGGCAGGGGGCTCGGTGGCTACACCTTC
size: .; V: TRBV19; D: TRBD1; J: TRBJ1-2; CDR3: CATSDRGYDGYTF; DNA: TGTGCCACCTCGGACAGGGGCTATGATGGCTACACCTTC
size: once; V: TRBV29-1; D: TRBD1; J: TRBJ2-4; CDR3: CSVAVTGTGGNIQYF; DNA: TGCAGCGTCGCGGTCACCGGGACAGGGGGGAACATTCAGTACTTC
size: .; V: TRBV4-1; D: .; J: TRBJ2-1; CDR3: CASSQDYSRSSYNEQFF; DNA: TGCGCCAGCAGCCAAGATTACTCCCGGTCCTCCTACAATGAGCAGTTCTTC
size: .; V: TRBV10-3; D: .; J: TRBJ1-2; CDR3: CAIAVLGGGDGYTF; DNA: TGTGCCATCGCGGTTCTAGGGGGGGGAGATGGCTACACCTTC
size: few; V: TRBV10-3; D: TRBD1; J: TRBJ2-7; CDR3: CAISESGQGLEQYF; DNA: TGTGCCATCAGTGAGTCGGGACAGGGTCTCGAGCAGTACTTC
size: .; V: TRBV6-6; D: .; J: TRBJ1-3; CDR3: CASSFFGQKDTIYF; DNA: TGTGCCAGCAGTTTCTTCGGACAGAAGGACACCATATATTTT
size: .; V: TRBV14; D: .; J: TRBJ2-5; CDR3: CASSQVPWQPQETQYF; DNA: TGTGCCAGCAGCCAAGTTCCTTGGCAGCCCCAAGAGACCCAGTACTTC
size: .; V: TRBV4-1; D: .; J: TRBJ2-7; CDR3: CASSQGGSSYEQYF; DNA: TGCGCCAGCAGCCAAGGAGGGAGCTCCTACGAGCAGTACTTC
size: .; V: TRBV6-1; D: .; J: TRBJ1-1; CDR3: CASGPGYTEAFF; DNA: TGTGCCAGCGGCCCGGGCTACACTGAAGCTTTCTTT
size: .; V: TRBV28; D: .; J: TRBJ1-2; CDR3: CASSLDTGYTF; DNA: TGTGCCAGCAGTTTAGACACTGGCTACACCTTC
size: few; V: TRBV6-4; D: TRBD1; J: TRBJ1-2; CDR3: CASSLSGTGGGYTF; DNA: TGTGCCAGCAGTCTATCTGGGACAGGGGGTGGCTACACCTTC
size: .; V: TRBV19; D: .; J: TRBJ2-7; CDR3: CATRQAYEQYF; DNA: TGTGCCACCCGACAGGCCTACGAGCAGTACTTC
size: .; V: TRBV6-5; D: .; J: TRBJ1-6; CDR3: CASSLQGRNSPLHF; DNA: TGTGCCAGCAGCCTACAGGGCAGGAATTCACCCCTCCACTTT
size: .; V: TRBV14; D: TRBD2; J: TRBJ2-3; CDR3: CASSLGLGMPTDTQYF; DNA: TGTGCCAGCAGCCTCGGACTAGGGATGCCAACAGATACGCAGTATTTT
size: .; V: TRBV30; D: .; J: TRBJ1-5; CDR3: CAWTDPLGNQPQHF; DNA: TGTGCCTGGACGGACCCTCTGGGGAATCAGCCCCAGCATTTT